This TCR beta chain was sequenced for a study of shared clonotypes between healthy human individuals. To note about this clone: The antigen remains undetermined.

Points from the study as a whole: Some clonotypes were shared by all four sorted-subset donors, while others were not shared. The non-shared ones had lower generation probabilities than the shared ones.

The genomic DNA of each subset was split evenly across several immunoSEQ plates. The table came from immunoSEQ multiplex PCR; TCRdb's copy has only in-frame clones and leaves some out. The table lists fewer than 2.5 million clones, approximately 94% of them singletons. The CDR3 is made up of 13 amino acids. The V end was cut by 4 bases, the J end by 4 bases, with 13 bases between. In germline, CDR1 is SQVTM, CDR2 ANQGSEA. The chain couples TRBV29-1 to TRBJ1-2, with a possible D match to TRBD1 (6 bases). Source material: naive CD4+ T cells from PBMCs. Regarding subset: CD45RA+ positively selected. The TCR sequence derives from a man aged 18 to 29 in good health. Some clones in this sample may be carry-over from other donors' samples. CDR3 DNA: TGCAGCGTTGTTGGTGGCAGGGGCTATGGCTACACCTTC. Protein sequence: CSVVGGRGYGYTF. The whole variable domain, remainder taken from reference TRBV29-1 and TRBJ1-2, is SAVISQKPSRDICQRGTSLTIQCQVDSQVTMMFWYRQQPGQSLTLIATANQGSEATYESGFVIDKFPISRPNLTFSTLTVSNMSPEDSSIYLCSVVGGRGYGYTFGSGTRLTVV.